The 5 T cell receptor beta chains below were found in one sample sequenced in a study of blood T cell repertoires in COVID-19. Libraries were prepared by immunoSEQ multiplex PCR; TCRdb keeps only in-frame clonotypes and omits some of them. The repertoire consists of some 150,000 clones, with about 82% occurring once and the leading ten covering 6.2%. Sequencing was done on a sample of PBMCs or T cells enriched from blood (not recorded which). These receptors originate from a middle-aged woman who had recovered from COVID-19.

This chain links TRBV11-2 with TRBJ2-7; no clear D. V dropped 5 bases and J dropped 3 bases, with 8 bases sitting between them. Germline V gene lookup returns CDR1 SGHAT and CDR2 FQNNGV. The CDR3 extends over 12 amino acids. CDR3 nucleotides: TGTGCCAGCAGCCCCACAATCTACGAGCAGTACTTC. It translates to CASSPTIYEQYF.

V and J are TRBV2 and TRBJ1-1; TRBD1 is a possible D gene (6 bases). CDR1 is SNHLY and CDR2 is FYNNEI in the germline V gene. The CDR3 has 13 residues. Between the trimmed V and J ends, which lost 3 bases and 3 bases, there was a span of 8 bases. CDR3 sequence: CASSEGAYTEAFF. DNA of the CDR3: TGTGCCAGCAGTGAGGGGGCCTACACTGAAGCTTTCTTT.

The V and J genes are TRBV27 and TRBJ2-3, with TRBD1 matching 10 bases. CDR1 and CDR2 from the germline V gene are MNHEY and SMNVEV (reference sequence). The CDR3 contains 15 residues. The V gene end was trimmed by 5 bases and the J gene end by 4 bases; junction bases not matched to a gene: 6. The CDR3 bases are TGTGCCAGCAGTCAGCAGACAGGGGGCGCAGATACGCAGTATTTT. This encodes CASSQQTGGADTQYF.

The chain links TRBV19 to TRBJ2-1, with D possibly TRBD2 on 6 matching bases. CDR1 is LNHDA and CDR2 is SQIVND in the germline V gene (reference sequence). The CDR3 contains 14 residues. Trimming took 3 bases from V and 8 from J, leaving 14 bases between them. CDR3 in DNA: TGTGCCAGTAGTATGTCCGTACAGCGGGATGAGCAGTTCTTC. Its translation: CASSMSVQRDEQFF.

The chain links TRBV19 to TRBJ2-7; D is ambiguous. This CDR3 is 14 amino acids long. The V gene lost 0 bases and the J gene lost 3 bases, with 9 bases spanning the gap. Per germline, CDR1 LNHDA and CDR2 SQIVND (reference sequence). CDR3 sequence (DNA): TGTGCCAGTAGTATAGAGGGCAGCCACTACGAGCAGTACTTC. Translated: CASSIEGSHYEQYF. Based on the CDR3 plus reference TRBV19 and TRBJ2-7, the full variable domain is DGGITQSPKYLFRKEGQNVTLSCEQNLNHDAMYWYRQDPGQGLRLIYYSQIVNDFQKGDIAEGYSVSREKKESFPLTVTSAQKNPTAFYLCASSIEGSHYEQYFGPGTRLTVT.